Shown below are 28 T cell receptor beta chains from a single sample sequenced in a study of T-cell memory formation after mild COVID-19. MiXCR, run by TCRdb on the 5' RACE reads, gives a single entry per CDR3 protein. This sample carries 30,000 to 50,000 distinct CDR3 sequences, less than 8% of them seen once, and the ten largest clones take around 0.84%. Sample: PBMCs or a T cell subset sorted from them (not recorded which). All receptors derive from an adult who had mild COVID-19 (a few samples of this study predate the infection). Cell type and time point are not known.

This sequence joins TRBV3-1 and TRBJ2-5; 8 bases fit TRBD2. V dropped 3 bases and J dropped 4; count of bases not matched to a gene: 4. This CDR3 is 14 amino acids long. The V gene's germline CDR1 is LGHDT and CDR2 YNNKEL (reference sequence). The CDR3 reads CASSHGTRGETQYF. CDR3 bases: TGTGCCAGCAGCCATGGGACTAGGGGAGAGACCCAGTACTTC.

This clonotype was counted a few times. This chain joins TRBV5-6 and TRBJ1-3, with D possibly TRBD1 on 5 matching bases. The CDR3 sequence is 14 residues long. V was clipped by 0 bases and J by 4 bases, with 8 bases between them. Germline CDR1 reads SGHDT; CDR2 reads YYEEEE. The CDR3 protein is CASSLDRSGNTIYF. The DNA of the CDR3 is TGTGCCAGCAGCTTGGACAGGTCGGGAAACACCATATATTTT.

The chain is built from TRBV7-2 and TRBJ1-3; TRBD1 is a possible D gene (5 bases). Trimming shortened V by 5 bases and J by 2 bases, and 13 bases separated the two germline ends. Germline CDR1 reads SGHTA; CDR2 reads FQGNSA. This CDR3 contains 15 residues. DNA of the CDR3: TGTGCCAGCAGCACCAGTTTGGGGGCTGGAAACACCATATATTTT. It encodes CASSTSLGAGNTIYF.

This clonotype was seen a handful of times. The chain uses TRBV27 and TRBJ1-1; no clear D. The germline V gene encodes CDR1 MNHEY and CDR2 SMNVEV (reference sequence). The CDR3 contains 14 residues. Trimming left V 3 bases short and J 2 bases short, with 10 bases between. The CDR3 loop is CASSLGRLNTEAFF. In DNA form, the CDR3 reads TGTGCCAGCAGTTTGGGCAGGCTAAACACTGAAGCTTTCTTT.

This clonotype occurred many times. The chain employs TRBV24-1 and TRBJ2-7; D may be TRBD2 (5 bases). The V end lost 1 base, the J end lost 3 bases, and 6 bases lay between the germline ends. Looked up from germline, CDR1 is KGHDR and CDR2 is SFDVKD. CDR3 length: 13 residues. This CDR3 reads CATSDFAGYEQYF. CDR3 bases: TGTGCCACCAGTGATTTCGCGGGCTACGAGCAGTACTTC.

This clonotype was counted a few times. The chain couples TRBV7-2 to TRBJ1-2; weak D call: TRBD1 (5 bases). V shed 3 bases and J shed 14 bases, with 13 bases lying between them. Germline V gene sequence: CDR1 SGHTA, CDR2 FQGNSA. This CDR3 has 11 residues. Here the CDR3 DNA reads TGTGCCAGCAGCTTCTCACAGGTGGCGACCTTC. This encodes CASSFSQVATF.

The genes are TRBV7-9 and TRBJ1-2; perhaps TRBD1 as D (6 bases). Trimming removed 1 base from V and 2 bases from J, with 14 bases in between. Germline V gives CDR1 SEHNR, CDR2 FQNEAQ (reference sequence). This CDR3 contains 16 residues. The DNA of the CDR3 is TGTGCCAGCAGCTTAGGGGGGCTCGAAGCGAACTATGGCTACACCTTC. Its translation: CASSLGGLEANYGYTF. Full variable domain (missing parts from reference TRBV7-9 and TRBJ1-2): DTGVSQNPRHKITKRGQNVTFRCDPISEHNRLYWYRQTLGQGPEFLTYFQNEAQLEKSRLLSDRFSAERPKGSFSTLEIQRTEQGDSAMYLCASSLGGLEANYGYTFGSGTRLTVV.

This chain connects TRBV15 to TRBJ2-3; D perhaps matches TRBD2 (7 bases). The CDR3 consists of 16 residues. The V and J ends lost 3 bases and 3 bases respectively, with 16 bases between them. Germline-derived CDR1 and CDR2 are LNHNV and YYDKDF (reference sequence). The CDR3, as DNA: TGTGCCACCAGCAGGGACCCGGGGGGCCGAACAGATACGCAGTATTTT. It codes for CATSRDPGGRTDTQYF.

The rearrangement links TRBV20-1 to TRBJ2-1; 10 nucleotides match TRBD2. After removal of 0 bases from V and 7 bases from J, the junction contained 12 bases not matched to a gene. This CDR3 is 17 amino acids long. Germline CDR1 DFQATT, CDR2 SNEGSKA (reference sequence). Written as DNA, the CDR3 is TGCAGTGCTAGAGATTGGGCTCCGGGACTAGCGAATAATGAGCAGTTCTTC. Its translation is CSARDWAPGLANNEQFF.

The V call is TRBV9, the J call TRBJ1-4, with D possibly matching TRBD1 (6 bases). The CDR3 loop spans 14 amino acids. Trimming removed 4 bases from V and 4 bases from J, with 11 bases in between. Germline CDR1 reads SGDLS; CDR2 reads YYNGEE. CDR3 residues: CASSPDSINEKLFF. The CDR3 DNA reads TGTGCCAGCAGCCCGGACAGTATTAATGAAAAACTGTTTTTT.

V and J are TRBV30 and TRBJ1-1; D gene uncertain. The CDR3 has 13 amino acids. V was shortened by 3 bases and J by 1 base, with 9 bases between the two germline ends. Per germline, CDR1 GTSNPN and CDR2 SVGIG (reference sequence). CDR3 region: CAWRRTANTEAFF. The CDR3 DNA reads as TGTGCCTGGAGGAGGACGGCGAACACTGAAGCTTTCTTT.

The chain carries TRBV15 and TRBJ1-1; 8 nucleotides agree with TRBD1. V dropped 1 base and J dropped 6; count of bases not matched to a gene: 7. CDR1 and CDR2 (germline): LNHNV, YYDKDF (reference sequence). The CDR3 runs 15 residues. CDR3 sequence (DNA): TGTGCCACCAGCAGAGGATCAGGGGGCTATGCTGAAGCTTTCTTT. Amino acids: CATSRGSGGYAEAFF.

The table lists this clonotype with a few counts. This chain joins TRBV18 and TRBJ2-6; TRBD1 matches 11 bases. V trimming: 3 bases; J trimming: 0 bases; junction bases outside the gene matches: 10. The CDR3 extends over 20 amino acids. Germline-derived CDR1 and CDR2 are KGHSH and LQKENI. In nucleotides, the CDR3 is TGTGCCAGCTCACCGCAAATTCCCGGGACAGGGGGCTCTGGGGCCAACGTCCTGACTTTC. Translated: CASSPQIPGTGGSGANVLTF.

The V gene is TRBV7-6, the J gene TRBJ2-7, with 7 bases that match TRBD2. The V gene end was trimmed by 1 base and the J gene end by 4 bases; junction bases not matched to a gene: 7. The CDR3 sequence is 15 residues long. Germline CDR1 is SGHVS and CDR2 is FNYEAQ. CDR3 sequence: CASSLGGTKPYEQYF. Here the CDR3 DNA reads TGTGCCAGCAGCTTAGGAGGGACTAAACCTTACGAGCAGTACTTC.

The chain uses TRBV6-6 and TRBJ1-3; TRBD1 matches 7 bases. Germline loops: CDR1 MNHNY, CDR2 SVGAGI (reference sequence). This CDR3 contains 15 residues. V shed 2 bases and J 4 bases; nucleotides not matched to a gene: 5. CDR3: CASSYGGDSGNTIYF. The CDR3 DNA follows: TGTGCCAGCAGTTACGGGGGGGACAGCGGAAACACCATATATTTT.

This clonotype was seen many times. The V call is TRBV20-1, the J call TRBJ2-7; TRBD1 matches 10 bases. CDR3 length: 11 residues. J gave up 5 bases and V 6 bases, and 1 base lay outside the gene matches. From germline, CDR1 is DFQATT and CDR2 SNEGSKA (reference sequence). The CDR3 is CSAGTGDEQYF. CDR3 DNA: TGCAGTGCCGGGACAGGGGACGAGCAGTACTTC.

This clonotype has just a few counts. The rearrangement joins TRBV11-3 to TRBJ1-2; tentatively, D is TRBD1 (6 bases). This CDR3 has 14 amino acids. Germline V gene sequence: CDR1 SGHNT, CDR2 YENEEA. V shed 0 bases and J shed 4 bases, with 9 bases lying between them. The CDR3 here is CASSLDGTSYGYTF. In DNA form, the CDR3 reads TGTGCCAGCAGCTTAGACGGGACAAGCTATGGCTACACCTTC.

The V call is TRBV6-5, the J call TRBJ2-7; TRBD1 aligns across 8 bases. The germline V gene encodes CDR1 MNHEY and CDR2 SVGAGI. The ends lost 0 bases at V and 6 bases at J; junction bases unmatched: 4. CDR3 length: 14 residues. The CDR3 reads CASSYSGQATEQYF. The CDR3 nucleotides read TGTGCCAGCAGTTACTCGGGACAGGCTACCGAGCAGTACTTC.

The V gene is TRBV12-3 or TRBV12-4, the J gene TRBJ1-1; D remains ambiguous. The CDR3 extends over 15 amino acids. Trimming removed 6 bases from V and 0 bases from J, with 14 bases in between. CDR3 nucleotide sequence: TGTGCCAGCAGCTCTAACAGAGCTATGAACACTGAAGCTTTCTTT. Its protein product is CASSSNRAMNTEAFF.

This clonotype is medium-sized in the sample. The CDR3 reads CASSYAGQQETQYF. The CDR3 DNA is TGTGCCAGCAGCTATGCGGGACAACAAGAGACCCAGTACTTC. The genes are TRBV7-9 and TRBJ2-5; possibly TRBD1 or TRBD2 for D (6 bases each). CDR1 is SEHNR and CDR2 is FQNEAQ in the germline V gene (reference sequence). Trimming pared 4 bases from V and 2 bases from J, leaving 11 bases between. The CDR3 length is 14 residues.

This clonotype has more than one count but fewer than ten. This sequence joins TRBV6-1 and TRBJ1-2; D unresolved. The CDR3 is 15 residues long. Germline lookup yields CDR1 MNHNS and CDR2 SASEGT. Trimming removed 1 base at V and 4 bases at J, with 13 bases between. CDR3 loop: CASSEGRSTVYGYTF. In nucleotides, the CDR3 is TGTGCCAGCAGTGAAGGTCGCAGCACGGTCTATGGCTACACCTTC.

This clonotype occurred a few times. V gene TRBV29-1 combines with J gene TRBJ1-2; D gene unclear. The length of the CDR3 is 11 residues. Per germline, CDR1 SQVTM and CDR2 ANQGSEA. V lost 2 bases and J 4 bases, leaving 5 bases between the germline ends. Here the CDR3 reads CSVELGYGYTF. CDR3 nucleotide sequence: TGCAGCGTTGAACTGGGCTATGGCTACACCTTC.

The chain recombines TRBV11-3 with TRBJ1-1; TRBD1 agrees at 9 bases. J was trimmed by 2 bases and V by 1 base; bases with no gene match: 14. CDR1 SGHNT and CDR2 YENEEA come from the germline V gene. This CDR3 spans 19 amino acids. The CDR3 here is CASSLGPYRGPRGNTEAFF. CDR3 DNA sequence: TGTGCCAGCAGCTTAGGCCCCTACAGGGGGCCACGGGGAAACACTGAAGCTTTCTTT.

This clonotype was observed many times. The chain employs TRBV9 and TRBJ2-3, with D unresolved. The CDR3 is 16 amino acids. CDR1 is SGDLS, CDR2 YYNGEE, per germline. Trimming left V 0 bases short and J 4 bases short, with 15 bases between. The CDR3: CASSVAGRKNSDTQYF. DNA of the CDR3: TGTGCCAGCAGCGTAGCTGGGCGGAAAAATTCAGATACGCAGTATTTT.

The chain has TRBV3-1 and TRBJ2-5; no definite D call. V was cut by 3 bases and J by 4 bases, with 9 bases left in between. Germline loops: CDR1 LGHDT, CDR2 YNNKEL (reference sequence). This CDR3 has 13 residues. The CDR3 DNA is TGTGCCAGCAGCCAGGATAGGGCAGAGACCCAGTACTTC. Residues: CASSQDRAETQYF.

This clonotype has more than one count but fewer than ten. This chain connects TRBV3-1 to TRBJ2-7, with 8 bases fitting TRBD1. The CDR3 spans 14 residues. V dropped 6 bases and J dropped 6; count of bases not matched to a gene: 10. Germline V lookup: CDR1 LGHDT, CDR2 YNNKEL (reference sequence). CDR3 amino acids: CASRKGQGLGEQYF. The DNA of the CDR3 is TGTGCCAGCAGGAAAGGACAGGGCCTCGGCGAGCAGTACTTC.

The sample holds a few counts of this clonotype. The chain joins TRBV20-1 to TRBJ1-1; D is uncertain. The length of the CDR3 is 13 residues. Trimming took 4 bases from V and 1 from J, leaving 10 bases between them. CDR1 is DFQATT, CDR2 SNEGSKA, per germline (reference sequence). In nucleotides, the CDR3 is TGCAGTGCTACAACAACCCGGAACACTGAAGCTTTCTTT. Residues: CSATTTRNTEAFF.

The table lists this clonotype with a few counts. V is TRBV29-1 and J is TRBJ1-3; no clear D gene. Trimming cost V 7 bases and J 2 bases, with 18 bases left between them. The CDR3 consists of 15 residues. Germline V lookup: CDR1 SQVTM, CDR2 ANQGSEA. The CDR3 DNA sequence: TGCAGCGCCCAAAAGGTTGGAGGCCCTGGAAACACCATATATTTT. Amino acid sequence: CSAQKVGGPGNTIYF. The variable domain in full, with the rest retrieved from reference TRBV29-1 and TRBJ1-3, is SAVISQKPSRDICQRGTSLTIQCQVDSQVTMMFWYRQQPGQSLTLIATANQGSEATYESGFVIDKFPISRPNLTFSTLTVSNMSPEDSSIYLCSAQKVGGPGNTIYFGEGSWLTVV.